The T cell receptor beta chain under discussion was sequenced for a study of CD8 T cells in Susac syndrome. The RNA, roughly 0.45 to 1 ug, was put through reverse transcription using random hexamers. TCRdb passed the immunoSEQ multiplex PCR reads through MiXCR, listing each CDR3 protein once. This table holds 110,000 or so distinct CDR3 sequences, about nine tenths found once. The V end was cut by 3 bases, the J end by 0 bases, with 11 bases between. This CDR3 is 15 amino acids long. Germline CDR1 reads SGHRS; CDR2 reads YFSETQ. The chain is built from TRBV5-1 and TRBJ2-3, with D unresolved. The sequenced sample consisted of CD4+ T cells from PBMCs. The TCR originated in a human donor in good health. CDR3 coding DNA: TGCGCCAGCAGCTCGGTTCGCGCAAGCACAGATACGCAGTATTTT. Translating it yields CASSSVRASTDTQYF.